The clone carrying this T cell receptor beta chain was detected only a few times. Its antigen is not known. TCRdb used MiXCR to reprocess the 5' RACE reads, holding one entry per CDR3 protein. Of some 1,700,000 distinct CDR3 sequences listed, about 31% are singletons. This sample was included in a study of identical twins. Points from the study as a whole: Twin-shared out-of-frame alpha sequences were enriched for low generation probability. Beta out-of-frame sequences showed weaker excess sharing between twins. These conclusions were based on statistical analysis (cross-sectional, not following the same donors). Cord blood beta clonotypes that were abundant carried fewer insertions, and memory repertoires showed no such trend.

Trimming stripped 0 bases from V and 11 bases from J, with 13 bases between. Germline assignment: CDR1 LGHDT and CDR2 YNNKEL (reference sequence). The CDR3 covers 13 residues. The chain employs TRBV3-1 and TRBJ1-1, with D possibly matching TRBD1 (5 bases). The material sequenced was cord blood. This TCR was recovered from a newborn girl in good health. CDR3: CASSQEREGRAFF. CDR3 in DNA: TGTGCCAGCAGCCAAGAGAGGGAGGGGAGGGCTTTCTTT.